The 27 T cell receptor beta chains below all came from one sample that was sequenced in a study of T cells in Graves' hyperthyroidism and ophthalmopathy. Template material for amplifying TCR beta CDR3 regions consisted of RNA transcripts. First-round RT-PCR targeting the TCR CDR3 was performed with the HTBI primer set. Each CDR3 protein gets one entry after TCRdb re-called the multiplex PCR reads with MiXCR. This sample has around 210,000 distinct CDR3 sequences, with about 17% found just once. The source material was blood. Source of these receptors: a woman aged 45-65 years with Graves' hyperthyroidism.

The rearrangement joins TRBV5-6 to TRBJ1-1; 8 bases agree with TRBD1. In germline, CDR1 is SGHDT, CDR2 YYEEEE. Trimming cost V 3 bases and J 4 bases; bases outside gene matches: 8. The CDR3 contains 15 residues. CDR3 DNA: TGTGCCAGCAGCTATTCCCCAGGGGGCATCACTGAAGCTTTCTTT. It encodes CASSYSPGGITEAFF.

The CDR3 nucleotides read TGTGCCAGCAGCCGCGGACTAGCGGGAGGGCCAGATACGCAGTATTTT. Its protein is CASSRGLAGGPDTQYF. The genes are TRBV7-9 and TRBJ2-3, with TRBD2 matching over 15 bases. The CDR3 has 16 residues. The junction had 4 bases not matched to a gene; V was cut back by 5 bases and J by 4 bases. Germline CDR1 and CDR2: SEHNR and FQNEAQ (reference sequence).

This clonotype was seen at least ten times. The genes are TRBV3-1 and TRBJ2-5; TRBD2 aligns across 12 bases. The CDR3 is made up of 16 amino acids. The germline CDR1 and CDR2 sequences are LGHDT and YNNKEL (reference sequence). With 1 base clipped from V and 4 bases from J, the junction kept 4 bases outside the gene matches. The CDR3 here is CASSQVLAGGGETQYF. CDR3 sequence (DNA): TGTGCCAGCAGCCAAGTACTAGCGGGGGGTGGAGAGACCCAGTACTTC.

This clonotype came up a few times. The CDR3 coding sequence is TGTGCCAGCAGTCCGGGGACAGCAAATCAGCCCCAGCATTTT. Its protein is CASSPGTANQPQHF. The chain employs TRBV25-1 and TRBJ1-5; 7 bases agree with TRBD1. Germline V gene data show CDR1 as MGHDK and CDR2 as SYGVNS. The CDR3 totals 14 residues. V lost 5 bases, J lost 4 bases, and 5 bases stayed unmatched.

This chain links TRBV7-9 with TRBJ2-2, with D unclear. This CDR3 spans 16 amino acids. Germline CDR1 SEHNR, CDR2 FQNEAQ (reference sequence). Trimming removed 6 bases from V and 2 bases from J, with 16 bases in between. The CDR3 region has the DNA TGTGCCAGCAGTACCTACCTTGGAAAAAACACCGGGGAGCTGTTTTTT. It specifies CASSTYLGKNTGELFF. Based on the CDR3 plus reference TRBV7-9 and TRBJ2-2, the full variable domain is DTGVSQNPRHKITKRGQNVTFRCDPISEHNRLYWYRQTLGQGPEFLTYFQNEAQLEKSRLLSDRFSAERPKGSFSTLEIQRTEQGDSAMYLCASSTYLGKNTGELFFGEGSRLTVL.

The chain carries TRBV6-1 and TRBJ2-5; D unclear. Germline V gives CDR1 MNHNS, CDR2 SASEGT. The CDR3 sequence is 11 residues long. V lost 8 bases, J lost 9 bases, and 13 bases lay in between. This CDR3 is CASSGMGAQYF. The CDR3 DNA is TGTGCCAGCTCCGGCATGGGTGCCCAGTACTTC.

The CDR3 DNA is TGTGCCAGCAGTTTAAAGGACAGGGGGGGCTACGAGCAGTACTTC. Translated: CASSLKDRGGYEQYF. The chain recombines TRBV27 with TRBJ2-7; 10 nucleotides align to TRBD1. The germline CDR1 and CDR2 sequences are MNHEY and SMNVEV (reference sequence). The CDR3 spans 15 residues. Trimming cost V 2 bases and J 3 bases; bases outside gene matches: 4.

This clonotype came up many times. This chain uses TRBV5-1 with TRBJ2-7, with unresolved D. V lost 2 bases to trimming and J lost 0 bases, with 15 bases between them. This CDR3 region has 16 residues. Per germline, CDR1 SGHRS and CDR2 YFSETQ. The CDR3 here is CASSFKVGQSSYEQYF. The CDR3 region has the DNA TGCGCCAGCAGCTTTAAGGTGGGCCAGTCCTCCTACGAGCAGTACTTC.

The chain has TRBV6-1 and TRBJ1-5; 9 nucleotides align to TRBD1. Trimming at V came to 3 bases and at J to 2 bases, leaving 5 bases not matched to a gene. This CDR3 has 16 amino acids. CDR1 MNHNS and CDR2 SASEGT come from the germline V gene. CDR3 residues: CASSDTGGKGNQPQHF. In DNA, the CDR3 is TGTGCCAGCAGTGATACAGGGGGCAAAGGCAATCAGCCCCAGCATTTT.

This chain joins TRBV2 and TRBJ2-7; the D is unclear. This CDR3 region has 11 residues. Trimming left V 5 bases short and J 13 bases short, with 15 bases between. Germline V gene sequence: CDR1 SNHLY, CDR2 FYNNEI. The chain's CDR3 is CASSSKGRHYF. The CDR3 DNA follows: TGTGCCAGCAGTTCGAAAGGAAGGCACTACTTC.

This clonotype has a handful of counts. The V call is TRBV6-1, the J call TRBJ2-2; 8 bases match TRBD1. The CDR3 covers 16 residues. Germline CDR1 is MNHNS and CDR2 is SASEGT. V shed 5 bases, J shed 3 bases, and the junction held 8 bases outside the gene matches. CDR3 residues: CASSSPGQGYTGELFF. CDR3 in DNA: TGTGCCAGCAGTTCCCCCGGACAGGGTTACACCGGGGAGCTGTTTTTT.

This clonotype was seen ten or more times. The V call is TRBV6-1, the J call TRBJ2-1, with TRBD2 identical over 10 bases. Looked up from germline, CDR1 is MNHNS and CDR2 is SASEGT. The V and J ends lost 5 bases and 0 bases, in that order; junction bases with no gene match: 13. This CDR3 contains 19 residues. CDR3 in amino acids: CASSSSSGRLGSSYNEQFF. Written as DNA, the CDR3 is TGTGCCAGCAGTTCGTCTAGCGGGAGATTGGGTAGCTCCTACAATGAGCAGTTCTTC.

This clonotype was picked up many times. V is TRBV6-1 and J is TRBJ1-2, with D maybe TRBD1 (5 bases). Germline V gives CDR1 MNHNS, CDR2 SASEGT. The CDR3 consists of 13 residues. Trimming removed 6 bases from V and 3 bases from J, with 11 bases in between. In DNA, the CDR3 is TGTGCCAGCAGACGATCAGGGTACTATGGCTACACCTTC. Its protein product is CASRRSGYYGYTF.

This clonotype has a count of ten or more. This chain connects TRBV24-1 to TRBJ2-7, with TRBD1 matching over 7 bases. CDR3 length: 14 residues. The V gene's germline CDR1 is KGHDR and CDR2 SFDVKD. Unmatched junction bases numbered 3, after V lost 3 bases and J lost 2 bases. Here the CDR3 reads CATSDPGQTYEQYF. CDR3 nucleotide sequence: TGTGCCACCAGTGATCCGGGACAGACCTACGAGCAGTACTTC.

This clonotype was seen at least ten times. The CDR3 loop reads CASSREGQGLYGYTF. The CDR3 DNA reads as TGTGCCAGCAGCCGGGAGGGACAGGGGTTATATGGCTACACCTTC. This rearrangement joins TRBV6-1 to TRBJ1-2; 10 bases are shared with TRBD1. J was trimmed by 5 bases and V by 6 bases; bases with no gene match: 9. This CDR3 spans 15 amino acids. CDR1 and CDR2 from the germline V gene are MNHNS and SASEGT.

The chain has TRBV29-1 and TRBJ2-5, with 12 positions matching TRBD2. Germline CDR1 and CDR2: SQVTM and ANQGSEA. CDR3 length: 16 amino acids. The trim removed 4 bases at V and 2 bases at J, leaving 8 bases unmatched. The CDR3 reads CSVVRLAGGFQETQYF. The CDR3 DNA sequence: TGCAGCGTTGTGCGGCTAGCGGGAGGGTTTCAAGAGACCCAGTACTTC. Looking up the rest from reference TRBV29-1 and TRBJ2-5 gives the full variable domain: SAVISQKPSRDICQRGTSLTIQCQVDSQVTMMFWYRQQPGQSLTLIATANQGSEATYESGFVIDKFPISRPNLTFSTLTVSNMSPEDSSIYLCSVVRLAGGFQETQYFGPGTRLLVL.

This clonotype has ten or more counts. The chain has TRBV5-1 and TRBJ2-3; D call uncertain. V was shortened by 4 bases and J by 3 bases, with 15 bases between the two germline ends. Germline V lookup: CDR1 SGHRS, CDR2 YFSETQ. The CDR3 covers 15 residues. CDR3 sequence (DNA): TGCGCCAGCAGCGCAGACTCCGGTCCGACAGATACGCAGTATTTT. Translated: CASSADSGPTDTQYF.

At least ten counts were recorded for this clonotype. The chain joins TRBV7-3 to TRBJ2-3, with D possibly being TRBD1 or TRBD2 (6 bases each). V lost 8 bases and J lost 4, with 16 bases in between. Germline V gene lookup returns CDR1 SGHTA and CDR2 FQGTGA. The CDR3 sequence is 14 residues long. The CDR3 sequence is CASHEGDSPDTQYF. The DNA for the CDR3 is TGTGCCAGCCACGAGGGGGACTCGCCAGATACGCAGTATTTT.

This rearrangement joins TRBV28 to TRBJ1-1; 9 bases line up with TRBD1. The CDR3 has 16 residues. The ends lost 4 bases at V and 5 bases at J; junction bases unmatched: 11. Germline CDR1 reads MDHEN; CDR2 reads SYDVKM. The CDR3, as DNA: TGTGCCAGCAGTTCTACGGGACAGGGATTTAGGACTGAAGCTTTCTTT. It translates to CASSSTGQGFRTEAFF.

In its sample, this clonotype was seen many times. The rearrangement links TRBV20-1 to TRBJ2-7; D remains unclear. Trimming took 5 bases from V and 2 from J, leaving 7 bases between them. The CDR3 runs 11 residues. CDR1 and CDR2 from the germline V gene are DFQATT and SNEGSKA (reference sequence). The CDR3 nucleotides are TGCAGTGCTGTCCTCACCTACGAGCAGTACTTC. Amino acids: CSAVLTYEQYF.

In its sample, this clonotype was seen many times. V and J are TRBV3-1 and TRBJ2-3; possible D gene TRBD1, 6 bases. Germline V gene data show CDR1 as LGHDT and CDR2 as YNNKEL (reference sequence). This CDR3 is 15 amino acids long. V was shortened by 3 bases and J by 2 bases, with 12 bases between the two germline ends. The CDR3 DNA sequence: TGTGCCAGCAGCCAGATAACAGGGACCACAGATACGCAGTATTTT. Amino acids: CASSQITGTTDTQYF.

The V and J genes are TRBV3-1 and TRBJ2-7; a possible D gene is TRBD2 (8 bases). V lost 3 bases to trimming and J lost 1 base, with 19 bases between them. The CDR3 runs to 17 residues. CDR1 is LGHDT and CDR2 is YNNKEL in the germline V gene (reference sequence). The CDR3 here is CASSQIGGGRRSYEQYF. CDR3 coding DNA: TGTGCCAGCAGCCAGATAGGGGGCGGGAGGCGGTCCTACGAGCAGTACTTC.

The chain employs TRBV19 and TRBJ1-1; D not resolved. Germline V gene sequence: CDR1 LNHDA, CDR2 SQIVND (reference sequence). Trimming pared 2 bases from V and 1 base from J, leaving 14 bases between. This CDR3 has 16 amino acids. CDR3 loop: CASSIYPGGKNTEAFF. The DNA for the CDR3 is TGTGCCAGTAGTATATACCCTGGAGGGAAGAACACTGAAGCTTTCTTT.

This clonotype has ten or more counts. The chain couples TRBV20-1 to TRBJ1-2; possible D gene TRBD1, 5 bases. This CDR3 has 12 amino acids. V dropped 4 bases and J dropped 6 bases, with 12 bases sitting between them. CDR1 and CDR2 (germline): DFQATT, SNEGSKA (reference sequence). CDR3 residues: CSATEQVNGYTF. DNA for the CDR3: TGCAGTGCTACGGAACAGGTGAATGGCTACACCTTC.

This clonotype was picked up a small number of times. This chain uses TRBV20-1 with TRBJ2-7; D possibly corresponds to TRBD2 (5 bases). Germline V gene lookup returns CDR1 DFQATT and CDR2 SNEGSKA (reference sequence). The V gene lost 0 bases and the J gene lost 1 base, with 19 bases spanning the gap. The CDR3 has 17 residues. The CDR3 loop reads CSARDLGLSGSSYEQYF. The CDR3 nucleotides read TGCAGTGCTAGAGATCTCGGCCTTTCGGGATCTTCCTACGAGCAGTACTTC.

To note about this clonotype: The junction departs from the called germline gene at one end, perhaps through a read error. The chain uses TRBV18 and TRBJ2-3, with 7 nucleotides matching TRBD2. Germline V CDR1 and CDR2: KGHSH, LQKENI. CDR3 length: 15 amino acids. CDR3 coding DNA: TGTGCCAGCTCACGGGCGGGAGACAGCACAGGTACGCAGTATTTT. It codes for CASSRAGDSTGTQYF. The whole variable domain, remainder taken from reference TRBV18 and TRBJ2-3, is NAGVMQNPRHLVRRRGQEARLRCSPMKGHSHVYWYRQLPEEGLKFMVYLQKENIIDESGMPKERFSAEFPKEGPSILRIQQVVRGDSAAYFCASSRAGDSTGTQYFGPGTRLTVL.

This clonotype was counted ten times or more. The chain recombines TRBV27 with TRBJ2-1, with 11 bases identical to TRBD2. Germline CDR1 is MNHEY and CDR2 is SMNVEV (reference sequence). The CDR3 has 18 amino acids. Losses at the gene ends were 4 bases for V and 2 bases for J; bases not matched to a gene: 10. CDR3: CASSSSRLAGSTYNEQFF. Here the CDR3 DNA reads TGTGCCAGCAGTTCCTCTCGACTAGCGGGAAGTACCTACAATGAGCAGTTCTTC.